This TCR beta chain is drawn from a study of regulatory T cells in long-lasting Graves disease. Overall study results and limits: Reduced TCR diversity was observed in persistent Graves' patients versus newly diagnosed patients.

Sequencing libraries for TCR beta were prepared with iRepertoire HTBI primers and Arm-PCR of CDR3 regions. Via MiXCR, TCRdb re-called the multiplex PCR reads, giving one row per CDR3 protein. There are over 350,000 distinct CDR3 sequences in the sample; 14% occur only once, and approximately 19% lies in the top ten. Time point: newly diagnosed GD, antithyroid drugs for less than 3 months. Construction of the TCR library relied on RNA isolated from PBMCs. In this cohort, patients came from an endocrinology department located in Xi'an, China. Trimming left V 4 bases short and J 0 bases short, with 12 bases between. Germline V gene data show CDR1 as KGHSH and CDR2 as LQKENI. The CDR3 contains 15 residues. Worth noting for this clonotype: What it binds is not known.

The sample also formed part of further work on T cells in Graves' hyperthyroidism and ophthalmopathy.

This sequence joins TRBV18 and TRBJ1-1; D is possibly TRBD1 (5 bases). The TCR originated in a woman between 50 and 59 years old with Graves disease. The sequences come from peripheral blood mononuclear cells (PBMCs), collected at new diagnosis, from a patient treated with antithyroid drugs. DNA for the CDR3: TGTGCCAGCTCACACCCGGGACTGTTGAACACTGAAGCTTTCTTT. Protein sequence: CASSHPGLLNTEAFF. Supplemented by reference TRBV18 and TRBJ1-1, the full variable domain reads NAGVMQNPRHLVRRRGQEARLRCSPMKGHSHVYWYRQLPEEGLKFMVYLQKENIIDESGMPKERFSAEFPKEGPSILRIQQVVRGDSAAYFCASSHPGLLNTEAFFGQGTRLTVV.